The clone carrying this TCR beta chain was observed at least ten times. The data belong to a study of identical twins. The CDR3 totals 19 residues. With 0 bases clipped from V and 4 bases from J, the junction kept 14 bases outside the gene matches. Germline loops: CDR1 SGHRS, CDR2 YFSETQ. TCRdb re-analysed the 5' RACE reads in MiXCR, keeping a single row per CDR3 protein. The sample gives 700,000 to 950,000 distinct CDR3 sequences, 9% to 15% of which show up once; about 1.5% is in the top ten. Another study also made use of these data, one on yellow fever vaccine responses in identical twins.

The chain has TRBV5-1 and TRBJ2-3; 10 positions match TRBD2. This sequence was found in a young woman in good health. Material: PBMCs. Written as DNA, the CDR3 is TGCGCCAGCAGCTTGGTAGCGGGGGGCCGTATTACCCCAGCAGATACGCAGTATTTT. Translation: CASSLVAGGRITPADTQYF. Drawing the rest from reference TRBV5-1 and TRBJ2-3, the complete variable domain is KAGVTQTPRYLIKTRGQQVTLSCSPISGHRSVSWYQQTPGQGLQFLFEYFSETQRNKGNFPGRFSGRQFSNSRSEMNVSTLELGDSALYLCASSLVAGGRITPADTQYFGPGTRLTVL.